The entry below describes one TCR beta chain. Its antigen is still unknown. The data derive from a study of cytomegalovirus exposure and HLA in healthy donors. Across the whole study: The 120 validation repertoires were reported in a later analysis to have been generated on the same platform as the approximately 700 first-cohort repertoires.

CDR3 size: 14 residues. J was trimmed by 5 bases and V by 5 bases; bases with no gene match: 8. From germline, CDR1 is SGHVS and CDR2 FNYEAQ. Findings of the study overall: Rare TCR sequences dominated, though some public TCRs recurred in many donors. Under in vitro conditions, a few CMV-associated chains were confirmed as specific for CMV antigens. According to a later analysis, TCR clusters from the first cohort tended to co-occur in the 100 to 150 validation repertoires.

The assay was immunoSEQ multiplex PCR, and TCRdb's table has in-frame clones only and misses some. The data hold approximately 220,000 clones, with 75% to 90% observed a single time. What was sequenced was PBMCs. The TCR was taken from a woman between 25 and 40 years old in good health and CMV-seropositive. This chain connects TRBV7-6 to TRBJ2-7; 8 bases align to TRBD1. DNA of the CDR3: TGTGCCAGCAGCGATGGACAGGGTCTCGACGAGCAGTACTTC. Translated: CASSDGQGLDEQYF.